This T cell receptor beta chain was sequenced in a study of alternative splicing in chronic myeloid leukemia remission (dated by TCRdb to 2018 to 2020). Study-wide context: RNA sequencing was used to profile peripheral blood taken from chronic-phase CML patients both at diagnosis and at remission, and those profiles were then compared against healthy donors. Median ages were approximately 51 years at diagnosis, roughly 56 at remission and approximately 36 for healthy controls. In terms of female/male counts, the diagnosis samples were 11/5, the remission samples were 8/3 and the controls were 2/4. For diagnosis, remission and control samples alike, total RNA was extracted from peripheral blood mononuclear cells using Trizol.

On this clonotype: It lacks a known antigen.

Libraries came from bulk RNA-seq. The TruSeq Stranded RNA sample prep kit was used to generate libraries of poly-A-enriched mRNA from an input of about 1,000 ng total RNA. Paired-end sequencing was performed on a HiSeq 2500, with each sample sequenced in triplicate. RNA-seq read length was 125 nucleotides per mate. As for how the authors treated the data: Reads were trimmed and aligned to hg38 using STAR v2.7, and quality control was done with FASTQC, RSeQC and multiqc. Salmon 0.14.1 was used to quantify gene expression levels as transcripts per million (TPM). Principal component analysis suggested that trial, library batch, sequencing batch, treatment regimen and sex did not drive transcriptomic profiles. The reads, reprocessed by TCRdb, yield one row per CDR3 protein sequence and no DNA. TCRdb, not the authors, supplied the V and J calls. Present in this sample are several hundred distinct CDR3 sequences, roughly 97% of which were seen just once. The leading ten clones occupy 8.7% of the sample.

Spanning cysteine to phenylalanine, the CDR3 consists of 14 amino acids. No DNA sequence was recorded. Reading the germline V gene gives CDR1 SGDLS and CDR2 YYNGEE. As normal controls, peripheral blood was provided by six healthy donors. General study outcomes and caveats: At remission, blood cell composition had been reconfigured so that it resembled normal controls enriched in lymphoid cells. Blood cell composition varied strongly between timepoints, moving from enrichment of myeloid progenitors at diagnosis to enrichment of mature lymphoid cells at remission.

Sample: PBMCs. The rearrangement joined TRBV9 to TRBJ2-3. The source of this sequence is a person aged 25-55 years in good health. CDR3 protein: CASSVRHYADTQYF.